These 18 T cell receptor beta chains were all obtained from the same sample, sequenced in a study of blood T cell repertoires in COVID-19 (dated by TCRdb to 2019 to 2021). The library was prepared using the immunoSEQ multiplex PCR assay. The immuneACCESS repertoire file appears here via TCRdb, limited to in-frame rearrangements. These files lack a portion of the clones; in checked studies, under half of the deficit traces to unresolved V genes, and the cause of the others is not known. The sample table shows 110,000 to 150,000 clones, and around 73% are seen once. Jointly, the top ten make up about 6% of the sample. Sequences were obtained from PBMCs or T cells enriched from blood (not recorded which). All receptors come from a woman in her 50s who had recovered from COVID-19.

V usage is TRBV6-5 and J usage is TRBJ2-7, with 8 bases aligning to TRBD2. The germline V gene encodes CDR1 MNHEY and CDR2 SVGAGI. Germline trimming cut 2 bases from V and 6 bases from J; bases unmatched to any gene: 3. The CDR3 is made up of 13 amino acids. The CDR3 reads CASSYQRGFEQYF. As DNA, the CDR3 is TGTGCCAGCAGTTACCAGCGGGGGTTCGAGCAGTACTTC.

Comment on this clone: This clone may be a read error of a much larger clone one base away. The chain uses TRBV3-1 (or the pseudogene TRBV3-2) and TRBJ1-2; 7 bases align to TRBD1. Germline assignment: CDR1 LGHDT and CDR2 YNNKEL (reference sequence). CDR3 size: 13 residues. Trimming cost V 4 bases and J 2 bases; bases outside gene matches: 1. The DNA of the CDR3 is TGTGCCAGCAGCCCACAGGGGAACTATGGCTACACCTTC. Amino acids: CASSPQGNYGYTF.

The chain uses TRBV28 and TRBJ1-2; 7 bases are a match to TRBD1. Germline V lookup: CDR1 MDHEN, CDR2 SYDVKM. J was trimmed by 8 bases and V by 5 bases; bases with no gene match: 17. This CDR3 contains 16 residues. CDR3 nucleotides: TGTGCCAGCAGTCTGATGGACAGGTTCACCTCGGGGGGCTACACCTTC. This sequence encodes CASSLMDRFTSGGYTF.

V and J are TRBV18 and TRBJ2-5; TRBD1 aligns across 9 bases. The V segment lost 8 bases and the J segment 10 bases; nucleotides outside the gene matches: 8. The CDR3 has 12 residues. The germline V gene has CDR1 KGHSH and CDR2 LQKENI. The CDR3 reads CASTNGTGSQYF. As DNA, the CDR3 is TGTGCCAGCACAAATGGGACAGGGAGCCAGTACTTC.

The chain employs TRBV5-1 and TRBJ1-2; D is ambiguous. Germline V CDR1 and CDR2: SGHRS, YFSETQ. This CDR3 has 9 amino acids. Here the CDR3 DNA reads TGCCCCCTCAGGTATGGCTACACCTTC. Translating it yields CPLRYGYTF.

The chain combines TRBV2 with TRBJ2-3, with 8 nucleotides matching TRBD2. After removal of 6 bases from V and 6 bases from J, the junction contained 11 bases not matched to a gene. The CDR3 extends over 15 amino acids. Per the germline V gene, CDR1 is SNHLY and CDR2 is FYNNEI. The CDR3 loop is CASSPGLASYDTQYF. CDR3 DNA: TGTGCCAGCAGCCCTGGACTAGCAAGTTACGATACGCAGTATTTT.

The CDR3, as DNA: TGCGCCAGCTCTATAACCCCGCGGGACAATGAGCAGTTCTTC. It translates to CASSITPRDNEQFF. The chain recombines TRBV10-1 with TRBJ2-1; D is possibly TRBD2 (5 bases). Germline CDR1 is WNHNN and CDR2 is SYGVQD (reference sequence). The CDR3 covers 14 residues. V was shortened by 8 bases and J by 5 bases, with 16 bases between the two germline ends.

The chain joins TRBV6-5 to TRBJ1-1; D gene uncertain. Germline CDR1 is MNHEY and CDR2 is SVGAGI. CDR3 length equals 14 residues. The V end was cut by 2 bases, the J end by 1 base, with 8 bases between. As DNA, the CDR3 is TGTGCCAGCAGTTACGAGTCGGGGAACACTGAAGCTTTCTTT. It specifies CASSYESGNTEAFF.

The CDR3 bases are TGTGCCAGTAGTATAGGGACAGGGAGAAATGAGCAGTTCTTC. It specifies CASSIGTGRNEQFF. The genes are TRBV19 and TRBJ2-1, with 8 bases lining up with TRBD1. CDR3 length equals 14 residues. The germline CDR1 and CDR2 sequences are LNHDA and SQIVND (reference sequence). V lost 1 base and J lost 7; bases outside the gene matches: 3.

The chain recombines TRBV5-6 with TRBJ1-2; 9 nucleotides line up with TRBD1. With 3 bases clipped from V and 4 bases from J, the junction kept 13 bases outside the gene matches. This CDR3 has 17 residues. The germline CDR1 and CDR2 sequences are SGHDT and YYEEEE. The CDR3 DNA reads TGTGCCAGCAGCTCCTACTACTTGGACAGGGGCCTCTATGGCTACACCTTC. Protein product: CASSSYYLDRGLYGYTF.

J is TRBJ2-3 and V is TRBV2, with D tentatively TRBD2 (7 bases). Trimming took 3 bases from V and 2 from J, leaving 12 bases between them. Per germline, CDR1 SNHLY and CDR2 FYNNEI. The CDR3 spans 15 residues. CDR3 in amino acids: CASSDPAGATDTQYF. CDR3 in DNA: TGTGCCAGCAGTGATCCGGCGGGGGCCACAGATACGCAGTATTTT.

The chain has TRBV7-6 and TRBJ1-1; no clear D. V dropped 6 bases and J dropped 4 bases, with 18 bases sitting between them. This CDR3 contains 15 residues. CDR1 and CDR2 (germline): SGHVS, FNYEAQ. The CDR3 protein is CASSDRGLSGTEAFF. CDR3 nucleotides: TGTGCCAGCAGTGACCGCGGGCTGTCGGGCACTGAAGCTTTCTTT. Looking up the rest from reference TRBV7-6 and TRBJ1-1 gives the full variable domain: GAGVSQSPRYKVTKRGQDVALRCDPISGHVSLYWYRQALGQGPEFLTYFNYEAQQDKSGLPNDRFSAERPEGSISTLTIQRTEQRDSAMYRCASSDRGLSGTEAFFGQGTRLTVV.

CDR3 protein: CASRKTQGFTGELFF. Written as DNA, the CDR3 is TGTGCCAGCAGAAAAACACAGGGATTCACCGGGGAGCTGTTTTTT. This chain joins TRBV4-2 and TRBJ2-2; maybe TRBD1 (6 bases). Germline CDR1 LGHNA, CDR2 YNFKEQ. The CDR3 is 15 residues long. V was pared by 6 bases and J by 4 bases, with 15 bases between.

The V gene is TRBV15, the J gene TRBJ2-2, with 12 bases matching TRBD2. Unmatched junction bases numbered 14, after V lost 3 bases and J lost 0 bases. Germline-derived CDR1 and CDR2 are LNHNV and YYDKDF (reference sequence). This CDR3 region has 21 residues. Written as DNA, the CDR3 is TGTGCCACCAGCAGCGCCCCGGGACTAGCGGGCCCCCGGGCGAACACCGGGGAGCTGTTTTTT. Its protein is CATSSAPGLAGPRANTGELFF.

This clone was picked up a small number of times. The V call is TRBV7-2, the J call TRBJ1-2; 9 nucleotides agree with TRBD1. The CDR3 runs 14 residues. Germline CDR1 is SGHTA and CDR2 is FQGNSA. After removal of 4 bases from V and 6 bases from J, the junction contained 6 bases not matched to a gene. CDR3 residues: CASSSRQGVDGYTF. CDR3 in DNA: TGTGCCAGCAGCTCCAGACAGGGGGTGGATGGCTACACCTTC.

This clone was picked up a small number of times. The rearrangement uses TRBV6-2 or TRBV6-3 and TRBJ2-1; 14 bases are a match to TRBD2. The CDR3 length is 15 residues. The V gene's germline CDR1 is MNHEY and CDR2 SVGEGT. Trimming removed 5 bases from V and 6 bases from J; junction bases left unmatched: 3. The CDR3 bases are TGTGCCAGCAGTAAGACTAGCGGGGGGGCCAATGAGCAGTTCTTC. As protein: CASSKTSGGANEQFF.

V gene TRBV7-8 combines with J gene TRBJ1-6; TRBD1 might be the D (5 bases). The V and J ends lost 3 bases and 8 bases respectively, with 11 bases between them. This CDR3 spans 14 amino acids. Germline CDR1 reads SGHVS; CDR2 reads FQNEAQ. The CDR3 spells CASSFGQPDSPLHF. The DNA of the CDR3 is TGTGCCAGCAGCTTTGGACAACCCGATTCACCCCTCCACTTT.

CDR3 region: CASNPPGGTEAFF. The DNA of the CDR3 is TGTGCCAGCAATCCTCCAGGGGGCACTGAAGCTTTCTTT. V and J are TRBV28 and TRBJ1-1, with 7 bases aligning to TRBD1. The CDR3 contains 13 residues. The junction had 6 bases not matched to a gene; V was cut back by 7 bases and J by 4 bases. Germline V gene sequence: CDR1 MDHEN, CDR2 SYDVKM.